Listed below are T cell receptor beta chains from one sample, sequenced in a study of regulatory T cells in long-lasting Graves disease. One entry per CDR3 protein, called by TCRdb with MiXCR from the multiplex PCR reads. The sample includes over 650,000 distinct CDR3 sequences, about 30% of them seen just once. Here the sequenced sample was peripheral blood mononuclear cells (PBMCs), taken when the disease was refractory, from a patient treated with antithyroid drugs. The origin of the receptors is a female donor with Graves disease. CDR3s include the opening cysteine and the closing phenylalanine or tryptophan. D genes are given only for firm matches. Size values are once, few and many counts, or a class for expanded clones, and some rows have none.

V gene: TRBV6-1
J gene: TRBJ1-4
D gene: NA
clone size: NA
CDR3 DNA: TGTGCCAGCAGTGGCCCCTCCGGCGGTGAAAAACTGTTTTTT
CDR3 protein: CASSGPSGGEKLFF

V gene: TRBV19
J gene: TRBJ1-5
D gene: NA
clone size: NA
CDR3 DNA: TGTGCCAGTAAGGAGACAGGTTACAATCAGCCCCAGCATTTT
CDR3 protein: CASKETGYNQPQHF

V gene: TRBV6-4
J gene: TRBJ1-3
D gene: NA
clone size: NA
CDR3 DNA: TGTGCCAGCAGACCGGACGGCTCTGGAAACACCATATATTTT
CDR3 protein: CASRPDGSGNTIYF

V gene: TRBV2
J gene: TRBJ1-5
D gene: NA
clone size: many
CDR3 DNA: TGTGCCAGCAGCTCCGTAGGGGGAGGCCAGCCCCAGCATTTT
CDR3 protein: CASSSVGGGQPQHF

V gene: TRBV6-1
J gene: TRBJ1-5
D gene: NA
clone size: NA
CDR3 DNA: TGTGCCAGCACCCCGGGACACTTAAATCAGCCCCAGCATTTT
CDR3 protein: CASTPGHLNQPQHF

V gene: TRBV6-6
J gene: TRBJ1-6
D gene: TRBD1
clone size: NA
CDR3 DNA: TGTGCCAGCAGTTACGGTGCAGGACAGGGGGCTTCACCCCTCCACTTT
CDR3 protein: CASSYGAGQGASPLHF

V gene: TRBV11-2
J gene: TRBJ2-7
D gene: NA
clone size: many
CDR3 DNA: TGTGCCAGCAGCTTAGCGTCGGGTGGATACGAGCAGTACTTC
CDR3 protein: CASSLASGGYEQYF

V gene: TRBV27
J gene: TRBJ2-2
D gene: TRBD2
clone size: NA
CDR3 DNA: TGTGCCAGCAGTTTCGGACTAGCGGGATACTACACCGGGGAGCTGTTTTTT
CDR3 protein: CASSFGLAGYYTGELFF

V gene: TRBV5-1
J gene: TRBJ1-1
D gene: NA
clone size: NA
CDR3 DNA: TGCGCCAGCAGCCTAAACACAGGTCTGGGTACTGAAGCTTTCTTT
CDR3 protein: CASSLNTGLGTEAFF

V gene: TRBV6-2/TRBV6-3
J gene: TRBJ2-7
D gene: TRBD1
clone size: many
CDR3 DNA: TGTGCCAGCAGGGATCCGGGACAGCTCTACGAGCAGTACTTC
CDR3 protein: CASRDPGQLYEQYF

V gene: TRBV3-1
J gene: TRBJ1-1
D gene: NA
clone size: few
CDR3 DNA: TGTGCCAGCAGCCAATGGGTCGGGAGGGGTTGGAACACTGAAGCTTTCTTT
CDR3 protein: CASSQWVGRGWNTEAFF

V gene: TRBV12-3/TRBV12-4
J gene: TRBJ1-5
D gene: TRBD1
clone size: many
CDR3 DNA: TGTGCCAGCACCCTTGACAGGGGTGGCAATCAGCCCCAGCATTTT
CDR3 protein: CASTLDRGGNQPQHF

V gene: TRBV25-1
J gene: TRBJ1-2
D gene: TRBD1
clone size: NA
CDR3 DNA: TGTGCCAGCAGTCCGGGGGGAGGGGGCGCAACCTATGGCTACACCTTC
CDR3 protein: CASSPGGGGATYGYTF

V gene: TRBV27
J gene: TRBJ1-5
D gene: NA
clone size: NA
CDR3 DNA: TGTGCCAGCAGTTTACGCGGGACACCTAGCAATCAGCCCCAGCATTTT
CDR3 protein: CASSLRGTPSNQPQHF

V gene: TRBV6-9
J gene: TRBJ2-2
D gene: NA
clone size: many
CDR3 DNA: TGTGCCAGCAGTTACGAAGTGGGTGCTGGGACGAACACCGGGGAGCTGTTTTTT
CDR3 protein: CASSYEVGAGTNTGELFF

V gene: TRBV2
J gene: TRBJ2-3
D gene: NA
clone size: once
CDR3 DNA: TGTGCCAGCAGCCTATGGAGGGGCTCCACAGATACGCAGTATTTT
CDR3 protein: CASSLWRGSTDTQYF

V gene: TRBV2
J gene: TRBJ1-1
D gene: NA
clone size: many
CDR3 DNA: TGTGCCAGCAGCGGCCCGACAGGAAGACCCACTGAAGCTTTCTTT
CDR3 protein: CASSGPTGRPTEAFF

V gene: TRBV7-3
J gene: TRBJ2-5
D gene: NA
clone size: many
CDR3 DNA: TGTGCCAGCAGCTTAACGACGGCAGGGGAGAAAGAGACCCAGTACTTC
CDR3 protein: CASSLTTAGEKETQYF

V gene: TRBV6-1
J gene: TRBJ1-1
D gene: TRBD1
clone size: NA
CDR3 DNA: TGTGCCAGCAGTCCGGACAGGGGTGCCTCTGAAGCTTTCTTT
CDR3 protein: CASSPDRGASEAFF

V gene: TRBV2
J gene: TRBJ2-5
D gene: TRBD2
clone size: many
CDR3 DNA: TGTGCCAGCAGTGATATACTAGCGGGAGAAGAGAGTACCCAGTACTTC
CDR3 protein: CASSDILAGEESTQYF

V gene: TRBV25-1
J gene: TRBJ1-6
D gene: NA
clone size: NA
CDR3 DNA: TGTGCCAGCAGTGATGGGGTGGTAACACCCCTCCACTTT
CDR3 protein: CASSDGVVTPLHF

V gene: TRBV29-1
J gene: TRBJ1-2
D gene: NA
clone size: once
CDR3 DNA: TGCAGCGTGATCTATACAGCTTCACCCGGCTATGGCTACACCTTC
CDR3 protein: CSVIYTASPGYGYTF

V gene: TRBV6-1
J gene: TRBJ2-5
D gene: NA
clone size: few
CDR3 DNA: TGTGCCAGCAGCGCCTCAACGTACCAAGAGACCCAGTACTTC
CDR3 protein: CASSASTYQETQYF

V gene: TRBV7-9
J gene: TRBJ2-4
D gene: TRBD2
clone size: NA
CDR3 DNA: TGTGCCAGCAGCTTTAGGGCGACGGGACTAGCGGCCAACATTCAGTACTTC
CDR3 protein: CASSFRATGLAANIQYF

V gene: TRBV6-1
J gene: TRBJ1-5
D gene: NA
clone size: NA
CDR3 DNA: TGTGCCAGCAGAAACACACGAGTTGTCGGCAATCAGCCCCAGCATTTT
CDR3 protein: CASRNTRVVGNQPQHF

V gene: TRBV5-6
J gene: TRBJ1-4
D gene: NA
clone size: NA
CDR3 DNA: TGTGCCAGCAGCCCAAGATGGGTCGAAAAACTGTTTTTT
CDR3 protein: CASSPRWVEKLFF

V gene: TRBV10-3
J gene: TRBJ1-6
D gene: NA
clone size: NA
CDR3 DNA: TGTGCCATCAGTGAGCGACGGAATTCACCCCTCCACTTT
CDR3 protein: CAISERRNSPLHF

V gene: TRBV12-3/TRBV12-4
J gene: TRBJ2-2
D gene: NA
clone size: NA
CDR3 DNA: TGTGCCAGCAGTGTAGCGGAAGCGAACACCGGGGAGCTGTTTTTT
CDR3 protein: CASSVAEANTGELFF

V gene: TRBV3-1
J gene: TRBJ1-5
D gene: TRBD1
clone size: NA
CDR3 DNA: TGTGCCAGCAGCCAAAGCTACGGGACAGGACTTAGCAATCAGCCCCAGCATTTT
CDR3 protein: CASSQSYGTGLSNQPQHF

V gene: TRBV6-1
J gene: TRBJ1-5
D gene: TRBD1
clone size: few
CDR3 DNA: TGTGCCAGCAGTCCGCAGGGTGGGACAGAGAATCAGCCCCAGCATTTT
CDR3 protein: CASSPQGGTENQPQHF

V gene: TRBV10-3
J gene: TRBJ1-1
D gene: NA
clone size: few
CDR3 DNA: TGTGCCATCAGAGGGCTAAACCGGGAGATGAACACTGAAGCTTTCTTT
CDR3 protein: CAIRGLNREMNTEAFF

V gene: TRBV20-1
J gene: TRBJ2-5
D gene: NA
clone size: NA
CDR3 DNA: TGCAGTGCTAGAGTGGCTCAAGAGACCCAGTACTTC
CDR3 protein: CSARVAQETQYF

V gene: TRBV6-1
J gene: TRBJ1-5
D gene: NA
clone size: NA
CDR3 DNA: TGTGCCAGCAGTGGAAGGACCGCCTATAGCAATCAGCCCCAGCATTTT
CDR3 protein: CASSGRTAYSNQPQHF

V gene: TRBV9
J gene: TRBJ2-5
D gene: TRBD1
clone size: NA
CDR3 DNA: TGTGCCAGCAGCGAGTGGGACAGGGAAGAGACCCAGTACTTC
CDR3 protein: CASSEWDREETQYF

V gene: TRBV7-8
J gene: TRBJ1-3
D gene: NA
clone size: few
CDR3 DNA: TGTGCCAGCAGCTTAGGAAGACAGCGGACGGGCTCTGGAAACACCATATATTTT
CDR3 protein: CASSLGRQRTGSGNTIYF

V gene: TRBV11-2
J gene: TRBJ2-5
D gene: NA
clone size: many
CDR3 DNA: TGTGCCAGCAGCTTATTAGGTTCAGTAGAGACCCAGTACTTC
CDR3 protein: CASSLLGSVETQYF

V gene: TRBV6-2/TRBV6-3
J gene: TRBJ1-5
D gene: NA
clone size: NA
CDR3 DNA: TGTGCCAGCAGTCCAAGGATGACAGCTAGCAATCAGCCCCAGCATTTT
CDR3 protein: CASSPRMTASNQPQHF

V gene: TRBV24-1
J gene: TRBJ1-2
D gene: TRBD1
clone size: many
CDR3 DNA: TGTGCCACCAGTGATCCGGGACAGGGTAACTATGGCTACACCTTC
CDR3 protein: CATSDPGQGNYGYTF

V gene: TRBV28
J gene: TRBJ2-7
D gene: NA
clone size: NA
CDR3 DNA: TGTGCCAGCAGTGAGCGGCAAGTGGAGCAGTACTTC
CDR3 protein: CASSERQVEQYF

V gene: TRBV6-1
J gene: TRBJ1-2
D gene: NA
clone size: many
CDR3 DNA: TGTGCCAGCAGTGACCAGGGTTATGGCTACACCTTC
CDR3 protein: CASSDQGYGYTF

V gene: TRBV7-9
J gene: TRBJ1-3
D gene: NA
clone size: NA
CDR3 DNA: TGTGCCAGCAGCCCAAGGGGAAATGTGGGACTTAGCTCTGGAAACACCATATATTTT
CDR3 protein: CASSPRGNVGLSSGNTIYF

V gene: TRBV27
J gene: TRBJ1-1
D gene: NA
clone size: few
CDR3 DNA: TGTGCCAGCGGCGGTCAGGGATCCACTGAAGCTTTCTTT
CDR3 protein: CASGGQGSTEAFF